This TCR beta chain was sequenced during a study of OX40 agonist ivuxolimab in advanced cancers. Study at large: Ivuxolimab, an agonist antibody against OX40 (CD134), was given to patients. Ivuxolimab was administered intravenously to patients at 0.01 to 10 mg/kg every 2 weeks. The dose-escalation cohort had hepatocellular carcinoma, melanoma, renal cell or head and neck cancer. Partial responses were seen in three patients, one with hepatocellular carcinoma and two with cutaneous melanoma.

TCRdb's table, derived via immunoSEQ multiplex PCR, lists solely in-frame clones and lacks some. The sample yields approximately 94,000 clones, under 95% seen once. This CDR3 spans 15 amino acids. In germline, CDR1 is SGHTA, CDR2 FQGNSA. V lost 1 base, J lost 0 bases, and 10 bases lay in between. Sequencing was performed on CD4+ or CD8+ T cells sorted from blood, taken in a trial of the OX40 agonist ivuxolimab. The sequence came from an adult with an advanced solid tumor such as melanoma, head and neck, liver or kidney cancer. The genes are TRBV7-2 and TRBJ2-7; D gene ambiguous. DNA of the CDR3: TGTGCCAGCAGCTTAGGCCCAGGTTACTCCTACGAGCAGTACTTC. Its protein is CASSLGPGYSYEQYF.